The subject of this entry is one T cell receptor beta chain. Antigen specificity is unknown. Through template switching, a universal primer site was introduced, and the cDNA contained unique molecular identifiers. TCRdb ran MiXCR on the 5' RACE reads and lists one entry per CDR3 protein. Of 1.5 million to 2 million distinct CDR3 sequences in the sample, under 35% are singletons; the top ten hold about 0.3%. The data are from a study of identical twins. Study-wide results and limits: Zero-insertion analyses were open to partial confounding by invariant MAIT and iNKT cells.

This CDR3 spans 14 amino acids. V lost 0 bases and J lost 2, with 6 bases in between. Germline values: CDR1 KGHSH, CDR2 LQKENI. The clonotype originates from a newborn girl in good health. The material sequenced was cord blood. The rearrangement joins TRBV18 to TRBJ2-3; no clear D gene. CDR3 sequence reads: CASSPPTATDTQYF. In nucleotides, the CDR3 is TGTGCCAGCTCACCACCCACGGCCACAGATACGCAGTATTTT.